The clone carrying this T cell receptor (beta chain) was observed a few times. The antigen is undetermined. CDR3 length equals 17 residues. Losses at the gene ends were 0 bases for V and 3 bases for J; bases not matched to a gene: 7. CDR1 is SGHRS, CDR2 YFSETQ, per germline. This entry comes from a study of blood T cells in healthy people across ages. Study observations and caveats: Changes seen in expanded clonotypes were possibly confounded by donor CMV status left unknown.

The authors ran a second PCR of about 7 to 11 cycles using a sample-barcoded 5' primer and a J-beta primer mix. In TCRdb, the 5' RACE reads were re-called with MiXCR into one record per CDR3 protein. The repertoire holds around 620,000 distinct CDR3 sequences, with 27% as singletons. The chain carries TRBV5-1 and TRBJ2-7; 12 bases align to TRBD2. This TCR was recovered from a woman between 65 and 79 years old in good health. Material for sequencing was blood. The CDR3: CASSLATGTSGYYEQYF. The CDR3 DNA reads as TGCGCCAGCAGCTTGGCCACCGGGACTAGCGGGTACTACGAGCAGTACTTC.